These T cell receptor beta chains were read from a single sample in a study of blood T cell repertoires in COVID-19. Clones were read by immunoSEQ multiplex PCR, and TCRdb kept only the in-frame ones, dropping some. Of more than 150,000 clones listed, less than 90% are singletons. Sample: PBMCs or T cells enriched from blood (not recorded which). The source of these receptors is a woman in her fifties or sixties who had recovered from COVID-19. The CDR3 runs from the conserved cysteine through the conserved F or W. The order of the fields is V gene, clone size, D gene, J gene, CDR3 protein, CDR3 DNA. The D gene is left open where the match is weak. Expanded clones get a size class; other rows say once, few or many, or leave the size out.

TRBV18	once	TRBD2	TRBJ2-1	CASSLTGGPGNEQFF	TGTGCCAGCTCATTGACGGGGGGGCCGGGCAATGAGCAGTTCTTC
TRBV12-3/TRBV12-4	.	TRBD1	TRBJ1-5	CASRGTGDQPQHF	TGTGCCAGCAGGGGGACAGGGGATCAGCCCCAGCATTTT
TRBV4-3	.	.	TRBJ2-2	CASSPRSEGTAGELFF	TGCGCCAGCAGTCCAAGATCGGAGGGTACCGCCGGGGAGCTGTTTTTT
TRBV19	.	.	TRBJ1-3	CASSGGLDSGNTIYF	TGTGCCAGTAGTGGGGGACTAGACTCTGGAAACACCATATATTTT
TRBV16	.	.	TRBJ1-5	CASSPPRFSNQPQHF	TGTGCCAGCAGCCCCCCGAGATTTAGCAATCAGCCCCAGCATTTT
TRBV21-1	few	.	TRBJ1-3	CASSKAPILPGNTIYF	TGTGCCAGCAGCAAAGCGCCGATCCTACCTGGAAACACCATATATTTT
TRBV2	.	.	TRBJ2-7	CASRARTEKYEQYF	TGTGCCAGCAGGGCCCGGACAGAAAAATACGAGCAGTACTTC
TRBV27	.	.	TRBJ2-4	CASSLSRRENIQYF	TGTGCCAGCAGTTTATCCAGACGGGAAAACATTCAGTACTTC
TRBV10-3	.	.	TRBJ1-1	CAISNQGSTEAFF	TGTGCCATCAGTAATCAGGGGAGCACTGAAGCTTTCTTT
TRBV2	.	.	TRBJ2-7	CASSEGLRDQYF	TGTGCCAGCAGTGAAGGTCTGAGGGATCAGTACTTC
TRBV6-1	few	.	TRBJ1-3	CASSELGSLGGNTIYF	TGTGCCAGCAGTGAATTAGGGAGTCTAGGGGGAAACACCATATATTTT
TRBV7-8	.	.	TRBJ2-6	CASSLGSQGNVLTF	TGTGCCAGCAGCTTAGGGTCCCAGGGCAACGTCCTGACTTTC
TRBV2	few	TRBD2	TRBJ2-2	CASSEQRGGRGGELFF	TGTGCCAGCAGTGAACAGCGGGGGGGCCGCGGCGGGGAGCTGTTTTTT
TRBV7-3	.	TRBD2	TRBJ2-7	CASSLGGRNEQYF	TGTGCCAGCAGCTTGGGCGGGAGGAACGAGCAGTACTTC
TRBV7-2	.	.	TRBJ2-1	CASSLDAVRSNEQFF	TGTGCCAGCAGCTTAGATGCCGTAAGGAGCAATGAGCAGTTCTTC
TRBV6-6	.	.	TRBJ1-5	CASRNLLQGQPQHF	TGTGCCAGCCGTAACCTATTACAGGGTCAGCCCCAGCATTTT
TRBV5-1	.	TRBD2	TRBJ2-1	CASSLTSGPYNEQFF	TGCGCCAGCAGCTTGACTAGCGGACCTTACAATGAGCAGTTCTTC
TRBV18	.	TRBD1	TRBJ1-1	CASSPGTGVTEAFF	TGTGCCAGCTCACCCGGGACAGGGGTCACTGAAGCTTTCTTT
TRBV5-1	.	.	TRBJ1-2	CASSADSYGYTF	TGCGCCAGCAGCGCGGATTCCTATGGCTACACCTTC
TRBV6-5	few	TRBD2	TRBJ2-5	CASSYGGVQETQYF	TGTGCCAGCAGTTACGGGGGGGTACAAGAGACCCAGTACTTC
TRBV2	.	TRBD1	TRBJ2-4	CASSGDSLAKNIQYF	TGTGCCAGCAGTGGGGACAGCTTGGCCAAAAACATTCAGTACTTC
TRBV18	.	.	TRBJ2-2	CASSPLATTGELFF	TGTGCCAGCTCACCGCTAGCGACTACCGGGGAGCTGTTTTTT
TRBV9	.	.	TRBJ2-7	CASSVAPSPTYEQYF	TGTGCCAGCAGCGTAGCCCCAAGCCCCACCTACGAGCAGTACTTC
TRBV5-1	.	.	TRBJ2-1	CASSLEVQVVDEQFF	TGCGCCAGCAGCTTGGAGGTCCAGGTTGTCGATGAGCAGTTCTTC
TRBV2	.	.	TRBJ2-2	CASTRPAGTGELFF	TGTGCCAGCACCCGCCCCGCGGGCACCGGGGAGCTGTTTTTT
TRBV4-2	once	TRBD2	TRBJ2-7	CATSETGGGRSYEQYF	TGTGCCACCAGCGAAACGGGGGGGGGTCGATCCTACGAGCAGTACTTC
TRBV11-3	.	.	TRBJ2-7	CASSSGQTYEQYF	TGTGCCAGCAGCTCCGGACAGACCTACGAGCAGTACTTC
TRBV11-1	.	TRBD2	TRBJ2-1	CASSRAGTYNEQFF	TGTGCCAGCAGCCGAGCGGGAACTTACAATGAGCAGTTCTTC
TRBV2	.	.	TRBJ2-1	CAGGGNEQFF	TGTGCGGGGGGTGGGAATGAGCAGTTCTTC
TRBV5-4	.	.	TRBJ2-7	CASSISQGGSEQYF	TGTGCCAGCAGCATCTCCCAAGGGGGATCCGAGCAGTACTTC
TRBV6-1	.	.	TRBJ2-3	CASSEGHGFRTDTQYF	TGTGCCAGCAGTGAAGGTCACGGTTTCCGGACAGATACGCAGTATTTT
TRBV5-1	.	.	TRBJ2-3	CASSSQRAMGTDTQYF	TGCGCCAGCAGCTCCCAGCGGGCTATGGGCACAGATACGCAGTATTTT
TRBV5-1	.	TRBD2	TRBJ2-5	CASSLVGGRMQETQYF	TGCGCCAGCAGCTTGGTTGGCGGGAGGATGCAAGAGACCCAGTACTTC
TRBV2	once	.	TRBJ2-2	CASVNGGLTGELFF	TGTGCCAGCGTAAACGGGGGACTCACCGGGGAGCTGTTTTTT
TRBV6-1	.	.	TRBJ2-5	CASSEARRRQETQYF	TGTGCCAGCAGTGAAGCGAGGCGGCGCCAAGAGACCCAGTACTTC
TRBV5-4	.	.	TRBJ2-1	CASSFAGNEQFF	TGTGCCAGCAGCTTTGCGGGCAATGAGCAGTTCTTC
TRBV11-2	.	.	TRBJ1-5	CASSLDQGQPQHF	TGTGCCAGCAGCTTAGACCAGGGTCAGCCCCAGCATTTT
TRBV7-3	.	TRBD2	TRBJ2-1	CASSLRFLAGGSNEQFF	TGTGCCAGCAGCCTACGATTTTTAGCGGGAGGGAGCAATGAGCAGTTCTTC
TRBV6-2/TRBV6-3	.	TRBD1	TRBJ1-5	CASSYTIGQGGNNQPQHF	TGTGCCAGCAGTTACACCATCGGACAGGGAGGGAACAATCAGCCCCAGCATTTT
TRBV7-2	few	.	TRBJ1-2	CASRDGTLGGYTF	TGTGCCAGCAGAGACGGGACATTGGGCGGCTACACCTTC
TRBV19	once	TRBD1	TRBJ2-3	CASRGQGPDTQYF	TGTGCCAGTAGGGGACAGGGGCCAGATACGCAGTATTTT
TRBV7-2	.	.	TRBJ2-7	CASSSYLSASRGEQYF	TGTGCCAGCAGCTCCTACCTATCAGCGTCTCGGGGCGAGCAGTACTTC
TRBV12-5	.	.	TRBJ1-1	CASGLRDTGTEAFF	TGTGCTAGTGGTTTGCGGGACACGGGGACTGAAGCTTTCTTT
TRBV19	.	TRBD1	TRBJ1-3	CAGDSVGNTIYF	TGTGCCGGGGACAGCGTTGGAAACACCATATATTTT
TRBV2	.	.	TRBJ1-4	CASSGLRQKLFF	TGTGCCAGCAGTGGCTTGCGGCAAAAACTGTTTTTT
TRBV7-3	.	.	TRBJ1-1	CGCRPVSSTEAFF	TGTGGGTGCAGGCCTGTGAGTAGCACTGAAGCTTTCTTT
TRBV2	.	.	TRBJ2-4	CASRRIAGDIQYF	TGTGCCAGCAGACGCATAGCCGGGGACATTCAGTACTTC
TRBV5-1	.	TRBD1	TRBJ1-3	CASSSGQGWNTIYF	TGCGCCAGCAGCTCGGGACAGGGGTGGAACACCATATATTTT